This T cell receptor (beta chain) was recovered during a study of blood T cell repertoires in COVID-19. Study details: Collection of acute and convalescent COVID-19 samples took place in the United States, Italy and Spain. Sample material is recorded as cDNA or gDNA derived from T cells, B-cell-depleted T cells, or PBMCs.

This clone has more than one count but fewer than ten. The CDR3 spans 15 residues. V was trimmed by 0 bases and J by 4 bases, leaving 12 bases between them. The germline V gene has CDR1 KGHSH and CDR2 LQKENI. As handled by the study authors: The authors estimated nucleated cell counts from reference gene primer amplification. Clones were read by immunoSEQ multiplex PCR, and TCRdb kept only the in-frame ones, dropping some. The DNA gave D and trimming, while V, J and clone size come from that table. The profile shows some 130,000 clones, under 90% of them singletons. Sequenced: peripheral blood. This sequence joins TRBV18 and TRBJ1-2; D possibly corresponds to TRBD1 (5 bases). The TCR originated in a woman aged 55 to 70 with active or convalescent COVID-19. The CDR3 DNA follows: TGTGCCAGCTCACCACCGGCAGGGACTACCTATGGCTACACCTTC. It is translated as CASSPPAGTTYGYTF.